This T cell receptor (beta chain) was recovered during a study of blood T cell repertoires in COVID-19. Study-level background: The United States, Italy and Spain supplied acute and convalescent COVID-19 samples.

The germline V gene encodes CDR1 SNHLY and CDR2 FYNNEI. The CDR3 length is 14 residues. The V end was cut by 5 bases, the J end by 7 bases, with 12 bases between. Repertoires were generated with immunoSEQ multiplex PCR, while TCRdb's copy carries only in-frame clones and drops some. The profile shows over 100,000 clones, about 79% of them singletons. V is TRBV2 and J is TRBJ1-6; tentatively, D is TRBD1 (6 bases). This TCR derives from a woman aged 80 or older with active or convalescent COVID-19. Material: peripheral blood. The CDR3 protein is CASSFHGGNSPLHF. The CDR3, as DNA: TGTGCCAGCAGTTTTCATGGGGGCAATTCACCCCTCCACTTT.